Below are 25 T cell receptor beta chains sequenced from a single sample in a study of CD8 T cells in Susac syndrome. RNA totalling about 0.45 to 1 ug underwent reverse transcription with random hexamers. TCRdb re-called the immunoSEQ multiplex PCR reads through MiXCR, storing one row per CDR3 protein. This sample has just under 150,000 distinct CDR3 sequences, with approximately 94% found just once. Sequenced input: CD4+ T cells from PBMCs. These receptors were taken from a human donor in good health.

The chain has TRBV18 and TRBJ1-1; D may be TRBD1 (5 bases). The CDR3 loop spans 14 amino acids. Looked up from germline, CDR1 is KGHSH and CDR2 is LQKENI. V gave up 3 bases and J gave up 2 bases, with 10 bases separating them. The CDR3 DNA sequence: TGTGCCAGCTCACCGTTGACAGCAAACACTGAAGCTTTCTTT. It specifies CASSPLTANTEAFF.

The gene calls are TRBV28 and TRBJ1-5; D is undetermined. The CDR3 is made up of 15 amino acids. V lost 6 bases and J 9 bases, leaving 21 bases between the germline ends. Germline lookup yields CDR1 MDHEN and CDR2 SYDVKM. The CDR3 region is CASSQDRIHVRPQHF. The CDR3 region has the DNA TGTGCCAGCAGCCAAGACCGTATCCACGTCAGGCCCCAGCATTTT.

The J gene is TRBJ2-2, the V gene TRBV18, with 13 bases identical to TRBD2. The germline gives CDR1 KGHSH, CDR2 LQKENI. CDR3 size: 17 residues. Trimming removed 4 bases from V and 3 bases from J; junction bases left unmatched: 5. For the CDR3, the DNA is TGTGCCAGCTCACGGACTAGCGGGAGCGCTGACACCGGGGAGCTGTTTTTT. Its protein product is CASSRTSGSADTGELFF.

The gene calls are TRBV5-6 and TRBJ1-5; D is possibly TRBD1 (6 bases). This CDR3 is 13 amino acids long. Trimming stripped 2 bases from V and 6 bases from J, with 9 bases between. Germline V gene lookup returns CDR1 SGHDT and CDR2 YYEEEE. CDR3 sequence (DNA): TGTGCCAGCAGCTTAAACAGGGTTCAGCCCCAGCATTTT. This translates into CASSLNRVQPQHF. Drawing the rest from reference TRBV5-6 and TRBJ1-5, the complete variable domain is DAGVTQSPTHLIKTRGQQVTLRCSPKSGHDTVSWYQQALGQGPQFIFQYYEEEERQRGNFPDRFSGHQFPNYSSELNVNALLLGDSALYLCASSLNRVQPQHFGDGTRLSIL.

The CDR3 coding sequence is TGTGCCAGCAGCCGGACTAGCGGGACTAATTACAATGAGCAGTTCTTC. Residues: CASSRTSGTNYNEQFF. V usage is TRBV5-6 and J usage is TRBJ2-1, with 12 bases fitting TRBD2. The CDR3 is 16 residues long. Trimming took 4 bases from V and 4 from J; bases not matched to a gene: 6. CDR1 and CDR2 (germline): SGHDT, YYEEEE.

This rearrangement joins TRBV2 to TRBJ2-3; TRBD2 matches at 14 bases. CDR1 SNHLY and CDR2 FYNNEI come from the germline V gene. V shed 3 bases, J shed 2 bases, and the junction held 4 bases outside the gene matches. This CDR3 has 17 residues. In DNA, the CDR3 is TGTGCCAGCAGTGATGCGGGACTAGCGGGAGTCACAGATACGCAGTATTTT. Residues: CASSDAGLAGVTDTQYF.

This rearrangement joins TRBV12-3 or TRBV12-4 to TRBJ1-2, with D tentatively TRBD1 (5 bases). V lost 6 bases and J 8 bases, leaving 19 bases between the germline ends. There are 14 residues in the CDR3. The CDR3 sequence is CASRVDSSSHGYTF. The CDR3 bases are TGTGCCAGCAGAGTCGACAGCAGCTCCCACGGCTACACCTTC.

V is TRBV11-1 and J is TRBJ2-3, with TRBD2 matching 7 bases. V dropped 1 base and J dropped 0; count of bases not matched to a gene: 10. The germline gives CDR1 SGHAT, CDR2 FQDESV (reference sequence). The CDR3 sequence is 18 residues long. This CDR3 reads CASSLVAGDVASTDTQYF. The CDR3 coding sequence is TGTGCCAGCAGCTTAGTCGCGGGGGACGTGGCTAGCACAGATACGCAGTATTTT.

The table lists this clonotype with a few counts. The chain carries TRBV5-4 and TRBJ1-1; 10 positions agree with TRBD1. The CDR3 covers 14 residues. The germline CDR1 and CDR2 sequences are SGHNT and YYREEE (reference sequence). V lost 4 bases and J lost 1; bases outside the gene matches: 1. This chain's CDR3 is CASSRDRGNTEAFF. For the CDR3, the DNA is TGTGCCAGCAGCCGGGACAGGGGGAACACTGAAGCTTTCTTT.

This clonotype is a singleton in its sample. This chain joins TRBV18 and TRBJ2-6, with D perhaps matching TRBD1 (6 bases). With 2 bases removed from V and 6 bases from J, the gap between germline ends came to 14 bases. The CDR3 contains 16 residues. The germline gives CDR1 KGHSH, CDR2 LQKENI. The CDR3 sequence is CASSPRQGTPANVLTF. In nucleotides, the CDR3 is TGTGCCAGCTCACCAAGGCAGGGGACCCCGGCCAACGTCCTGACTTTC. Complete variable domain (other parts from reference TRBV18 and TRBJ2-6): NAGVMQNPRHLVRRRGQEARLRCSPMKGHSHVYWYRQLPEEGLKFMVYLQKENIIDESGMPKERFSAEFPKEGPSILRIQQVVRGDSAAYFCASSPRQGTPANVLTFGAGSRLTVL.

The V gene is TRBV5-8, the J gene TRBJ2-7; D might be TRBD1 (6 bases). V lost 4 bases to trimming and J lost 3 bases, with 11 bases between them. This CDR3 spans 13 amino acids. Germline V gene lookup returns CDR1 SGHTS and CDR2 YDEGEE. CDR3 region: CASSKRGGYEQYF. CDR3 in DNA: TGTGCCAGCAGCAAACGAGGGGGCTACGAGCAGTACTTC.

The CDR3 region has the DNA TGTGCCAGCAGCATCACCAGGACTAGCGCATACTCCTACAATGAGCAGTTCTTC. Amino acids: CASSITRTSAYSYNEQFF. The J gene is TRBJ2-1, the V gene TRBV5-4; 9 bases align to TRBD2. After removal of 4 bases from V and 0 bases from J, the junction contained 11 bases not matched to a gene. The CDR3 totals 18 residues. Germline loops: CDR1 SGHNT, CDR2 YYREEE (reference sequence).

V and J are TRBV27 and TRBJ2-7; 10 bases are shared with TRBD2. The V segment lost 5 bases and the J segment 2 bases; nucleotides outside the gene matches: 6. The CDR3 consists of 15 residues. From germline, CDR1 is MNHEY and CDR2 SMNVEV (reference sequence). The CDR3 loop is CASSRQTSGPYEQYF. Here the CDR3 DNA reads TGTGCCAGCAGTCGGCAGACTAGCGGGCCCTACGAGCAGTACTTC.

The chain links TRBV5-1 to TRBJ2-5, with TRBD2 as a possible D gene (5 bases). V lost 1 base to trimming and J lost 2 bases, with 12 bases between them. CDR3 size: 15 residues. The germline V gene has CDR1 SGHRS and CDR2 YFSETQ. The CDR3 sequence is CASSLMGSVQETQYF. The CDR3 nucleotides are TGCGCCAGCAGCTTGATGGGTAGCGTACAAGAGACCCAGTACTTC.

Only one count was recorded for this clonotype. This chain connects TRBV4-1 to TRBJ2-1; TRBD2 matches at 10 bases. V dropped 2 bases and J dropped 14; count of bases not matched to a gene: 6. This CDR3 spans 13 amino acids. Looked up from germline, CDR1 is MGHRA and CDR2 is YSYEKL. The CDR3 DNA sequence: TGCGCCAGCAGCCAAAACCCTAGCGGGAGTAAGTTCTTC. It is translated as CASSQNPSGSKFF.

The chain has TRBV7-9 and TRBJ2-7; D is undetermined. Germline V gene sequence: CDR1 SEHNR, CDR2 FQNEAQ (reference sequence). V gave up 1 base and J gave up 5 bases, with 6 bases separating them. This CDR3 comprises 12 residues. The CDR3 DNA follows: TGTGCCAGCAGCTTAGACAGCCACGAGCAGTACTTC. Its translation: CASSLDSHEQYF. The whole variable domain, remainder taken from reference TRBV7-9 and TRBJ2-7, is DTGVSQNPRHKITKRGQNVTFRCDPISEHNRLYWYRQTLGQGPEFLTYFQNEAQLEKSRLLSDRFSAERPKGSFSTLEIQRTEQGDSAMYLCASSLDSHEQYFGPGTRLTVT.

The V gene is TRBV19, the J gene TRBJ2-2, with 11 bases that match TRBD1. The CDR3 spans 16 residues. Germline V gives CDR1 LNHDA, CDR2 SQIVND (reference sequence). J gave up 5 bases and V 4 bases, and 6 bases lay outside the gene matches. CDR3 DNA: TGTGCCAGTAGTACTCACCGGGACAGGGGGACCGGGGAGCTGTTTTTT. This gives the protein CASSTHRDRGTGELFF.

V usage is TRBV5-4 and J usage is TRBJ2-3; 11 bases match TRBD2. The V gene end was trimmed by 2 bases and the J gene end by 2 bases; junction bases not matched to a gene: 7. This CDR3 has 17 residues. Per germline, CDR1 SGHNT and CDR2 YYREEE (reference sequence). CDR3 bases: TGTGCCAGCAGCTTTAGTTGGACTAGCGGGTCCACAGATACGCAGTATTTT. This translates into CASSFSWTSGSTDTQYF.

This chain joins TRBV20-1 and TRBJ2-7, with 11 bases that match TRBD2. The V gene's germline CDR1 is DFQATT and CDR2 SNEGSKA (reference sequence). The CDR3 is made up of 14 amino acids. V lost 5 bases, J lost 1 base, and 4 bases stayed unmatched. CDR3 loop: CSAHLAGGSYEQYF. The CDR3 DNA sequence: TGCAGTGCTCACCTAGCGGGAGGTTCCTACGAGCAGTACTTC.

This clonotype was observed a few times. This sequence joins TRBV18 and TRBJ2-7, with D perhaps being TRBD1 or TRBD2 (5 bases each). Germline lookup yields CDR1 KGHSH and CDR2 LQKENI. This CDR3 is built from 13 residues. Trimming shortened V by 2 bases and J by 2 bases, and 7 bases separated the two germline ends. The CDR3 region is CASSPGTTYEQYF. DNA of the CDR3: TGTGCCAGCTCACCAGGGACCACCTACGAGCAGTACTTC.

V is TRBV11-2 and J is TRBJ2-7; TRBD1 aligns across 7 bases. The CDR3 spans 13 residues. The germline CDR1 and CDR2 sequences are SGHAT and FQNNGV. V shed 4 bases, J shed 2 bases, and the junction held 2 bases outside the gene matches. The CDR3 sequence is CASSSQGAYEQYF. CDR3 coding DNA: TGTGCCAGCAGCTCCCAGGGGGCCTACGAGCAGTACTTC. The full variable domain, in which reference TRBV11-2 and TRBJ2-7 provide the parts outside the CDR3, is EAGVAQSPRYKIIEKRQSVAFWCNPISGHATLYWYQQILGQGPKLLIQFQNNGVVDDSQLPKDRFSAERLKGVDSTLKIQPAKLEDSAVYLCASSSQGAYEQYFGPGTRLTVT.

The gene calls are TRBV10-3 and TRBJ1-5, with unresolved D. The CDR3 totals 14 residues. Germline-derived CDR1 and CDR2 are ENHRY and SYGVKD. V lost 0 bases, J lost 3 bases, and 6 bases lay in between. CDR3 in DNA: TGTGCCATCAGTGAGTCGCGGGACAATCAGCCCCAGCATTTT. The encoded protein is CAISESRDNQPQHF.

The chain combines TRBV7-2 with TRBJ1-2; possible D gene TRBD1, 6 bases. Germline V gene lookup returns CDR1 SGHTA and CDR2 FQGNSA. This CDR3 spans 15 amino acids. Trimming stripped 1 base from V and 3 bases from J, with 12 bases between. The CDR3 here is CASSLEGGNYYGYTF. CDR3 coding DNA: TGTGCCAGCAGCTTAGAGGGGGGGAATTACTATGGCTACACCTTC.

The chain recombines TRBV2 with TRBJ1-5; perhaps TRBD1 as D (5 bases). This CDR3 has 14 residues. Trimming removed 6 bases from V and 2 bases from J, with 11 bases in between. The germline gives CDR1 SNHLY, CDR2 FYNNEI. The CDR3 coding sequence is TGTGCCAGCAGGGACACGGGAGGCAATCAGCCCCAGCATTTT. This encodes CASRDTGGNQPQHF.

This clonotype was counted only a few times. The chain joins TRBV18 to TRBJ2-7, with D possibly matching TRBD1 (6 bases). V gave up 6 bases and J gave up 3 bases, with 12 bases separating them. Looked up from germline, CDR1 is KGHSH and CDR2 is LQKENI. The CDR3 extends over 13 amino acids. The chain's CDR3 is CASSPGANYEQYF. The CDR3 DNA sequence: TGTGCCAGCTCCCCAGGGGCTAACTACGAGCAGTACTTC.